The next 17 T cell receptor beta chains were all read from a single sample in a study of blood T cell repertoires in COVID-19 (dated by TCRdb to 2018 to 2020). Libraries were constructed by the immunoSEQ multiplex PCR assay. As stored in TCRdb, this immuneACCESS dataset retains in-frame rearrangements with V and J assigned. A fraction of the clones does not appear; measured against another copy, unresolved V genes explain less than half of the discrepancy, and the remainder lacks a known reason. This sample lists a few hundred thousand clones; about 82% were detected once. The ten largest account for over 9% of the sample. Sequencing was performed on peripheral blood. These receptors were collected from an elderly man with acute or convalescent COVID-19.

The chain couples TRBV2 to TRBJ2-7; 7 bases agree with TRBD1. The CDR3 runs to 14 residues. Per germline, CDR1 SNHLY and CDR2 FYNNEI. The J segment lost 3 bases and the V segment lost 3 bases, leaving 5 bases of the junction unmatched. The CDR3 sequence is CASSDGTDGYEQYF. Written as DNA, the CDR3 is TGTGCCAGCAGTGACGGGACAGACGGCTACGAGCAGTACTTC.

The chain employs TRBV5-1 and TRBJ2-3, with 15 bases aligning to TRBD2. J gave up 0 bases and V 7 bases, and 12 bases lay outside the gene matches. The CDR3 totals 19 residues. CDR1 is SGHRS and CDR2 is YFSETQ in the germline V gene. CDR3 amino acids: CASGSGLAGGTTSTDTQYF. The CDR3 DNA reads TGCGCCAGCGGGAGTGGACTAGCGGGGGGGACTACTAGCACAGATACGCAGTATTTT.

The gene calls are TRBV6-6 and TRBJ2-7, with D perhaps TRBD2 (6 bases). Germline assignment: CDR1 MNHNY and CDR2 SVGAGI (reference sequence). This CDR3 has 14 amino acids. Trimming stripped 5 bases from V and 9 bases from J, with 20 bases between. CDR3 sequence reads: CASSPGASVPVQYF. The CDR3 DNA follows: TGTGCCAGCAGTCCGGGAGCTTCAGTACCTGTGCAGTACTTC.

The DNA of the CDR3 is TGTGCCAGCAGCCTGTCTAGCGGATCGGGGGATACGCAGTATTTT. Amino acids: CASSLSSGSGDTQYF. The J gene is TRBJ2-3, the V gene TRBV7-9; TRBD2 aligns across 7 bases. Germline CDR1 reads SEHNR; CDR2 reads FQNEAQ (reference sequence). The V gene end was trimmed by 5 bases and the J gene end by 6 bases; junction bases not matched to a gene: 11. The CDR3 runs 15 residues.

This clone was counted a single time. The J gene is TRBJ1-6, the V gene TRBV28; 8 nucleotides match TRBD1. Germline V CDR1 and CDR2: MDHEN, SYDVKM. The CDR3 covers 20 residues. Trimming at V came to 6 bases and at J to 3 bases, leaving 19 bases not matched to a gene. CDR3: CASRARRDRGRVSYNSPLHF. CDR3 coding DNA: TGTGCCAGCAGGGCCCGAAGAGACAGGGGTCGTGTGAGCTATAATTCACCCCTCCACTTT.

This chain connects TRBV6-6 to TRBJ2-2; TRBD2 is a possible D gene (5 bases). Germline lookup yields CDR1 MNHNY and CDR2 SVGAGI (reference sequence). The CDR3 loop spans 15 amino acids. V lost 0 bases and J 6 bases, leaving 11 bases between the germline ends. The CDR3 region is CASSYSRDGAGELFF. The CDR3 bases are TGTGCCAGCAGTTACTCCCGGGATGGCGCCGGGGAGCTGTTTTTT.

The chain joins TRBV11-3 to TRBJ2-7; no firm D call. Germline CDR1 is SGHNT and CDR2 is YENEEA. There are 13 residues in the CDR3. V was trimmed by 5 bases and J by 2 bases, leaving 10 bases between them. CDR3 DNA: TGTGCCAGCAGCGATCGGGTTACCTACGAGCAGTACTTC. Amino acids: CASSDRVTYEQYF.

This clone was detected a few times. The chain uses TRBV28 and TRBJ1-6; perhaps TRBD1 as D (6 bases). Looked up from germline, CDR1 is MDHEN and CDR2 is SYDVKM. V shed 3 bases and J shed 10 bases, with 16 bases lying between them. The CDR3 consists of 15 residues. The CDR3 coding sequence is TGTGCCAGCAGTTTTTTACCAGGGGTAGGGTCACCCCTCCACTTT. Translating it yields CASSFLPGVGSPLHF. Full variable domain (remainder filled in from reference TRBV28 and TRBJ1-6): DVKVTQSSRYLVKRTGEKVFLECVQDMDHENMFWYRQDPGLGLRLIYFSYDVKMKEKGDIPEGYSVSREKKERFSLILESASTNQTSMYLCASSFLPGVGSPLHFGNGTRLTVT.

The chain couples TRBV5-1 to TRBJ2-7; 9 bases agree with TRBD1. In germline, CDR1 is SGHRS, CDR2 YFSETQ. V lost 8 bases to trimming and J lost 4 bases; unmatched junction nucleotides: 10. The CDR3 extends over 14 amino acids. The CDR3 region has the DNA TGCGCCAGTACCCCCGGGACAGGGAGATACGAGCAGTACTTC. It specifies CASTPGTGRYEQYF.

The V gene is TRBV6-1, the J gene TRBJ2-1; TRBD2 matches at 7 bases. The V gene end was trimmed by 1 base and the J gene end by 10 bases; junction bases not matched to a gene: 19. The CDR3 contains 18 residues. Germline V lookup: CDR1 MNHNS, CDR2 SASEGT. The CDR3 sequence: CASSEVARGGVTSREQFF. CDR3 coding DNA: TGTGCCAGCAGTGAAGTGGCCCGGGGAGGGGTGACTAGTCGGGAGCAGTTCTTC.

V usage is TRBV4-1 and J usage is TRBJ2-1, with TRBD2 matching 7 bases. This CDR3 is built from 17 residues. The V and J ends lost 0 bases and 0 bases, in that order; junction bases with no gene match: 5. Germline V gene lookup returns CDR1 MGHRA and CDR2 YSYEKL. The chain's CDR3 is CASSQDGGGASYNEQFF. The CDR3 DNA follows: TGCGCCAGCAGCCAAGACGGCGGGGGAGCCTCCTACAATGAGCAGTTCTTC.

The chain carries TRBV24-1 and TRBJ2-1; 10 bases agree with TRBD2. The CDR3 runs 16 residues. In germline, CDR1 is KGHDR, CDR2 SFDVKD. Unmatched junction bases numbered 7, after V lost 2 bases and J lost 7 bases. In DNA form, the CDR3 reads TGTGCCACCAGTGATTCACTAGGACTAGCGGAGAATGAGCAGTTCTTC. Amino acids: CATSDSLGLAENEQFF.

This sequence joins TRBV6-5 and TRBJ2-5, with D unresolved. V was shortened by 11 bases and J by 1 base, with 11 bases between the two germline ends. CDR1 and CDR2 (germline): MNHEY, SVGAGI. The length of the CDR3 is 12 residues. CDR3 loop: CACHSTQETQYF. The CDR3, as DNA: TGTGCCTGCCACAGCACCCAAGAGACCCAGTACTTC.

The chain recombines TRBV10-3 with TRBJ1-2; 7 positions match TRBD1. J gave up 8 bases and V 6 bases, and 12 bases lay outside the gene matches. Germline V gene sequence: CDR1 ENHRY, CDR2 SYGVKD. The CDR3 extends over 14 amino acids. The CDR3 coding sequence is TGTGCCATCAGCACCACAGGGGTCGGCGGCGGCTACACCTTC. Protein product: CAISTTGVGGGYTF.

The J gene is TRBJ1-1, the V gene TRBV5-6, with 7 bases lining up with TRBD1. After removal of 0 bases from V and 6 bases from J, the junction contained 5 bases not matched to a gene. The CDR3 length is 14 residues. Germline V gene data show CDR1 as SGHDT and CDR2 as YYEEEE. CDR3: CASSLDSQGAEAFF. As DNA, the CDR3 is TGTGCCAGCAGCTTGGATAGTCAGGGGGCTGAAGCTTTCTTT.

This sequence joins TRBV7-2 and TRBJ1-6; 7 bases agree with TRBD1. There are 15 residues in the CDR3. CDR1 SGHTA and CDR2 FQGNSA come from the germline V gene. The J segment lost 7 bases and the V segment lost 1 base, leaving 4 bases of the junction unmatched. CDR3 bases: TGTGCCAGCAGCTTAGAGTCGGGACAGAATTCACCCCTCCACTTT. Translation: CASSLESGQNSPLHF.

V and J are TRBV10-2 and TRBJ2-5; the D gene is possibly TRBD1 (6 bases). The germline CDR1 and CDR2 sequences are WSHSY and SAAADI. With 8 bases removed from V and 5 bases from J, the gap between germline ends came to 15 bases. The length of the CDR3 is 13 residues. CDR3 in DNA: TGCGCCAGCGGGGAACAGGGCAGGGAGACCCAGTACTTC. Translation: CASGEQGRETQYF.